A single sample gave rise to the 14 T cell receptor beta chains below, sequenced in a study of cytomegalovirus exposure and HLA in healthy donors. A multiplex PCR was run with 60 Vbeta primers and 13 Jbeta primers. TCRdb's table, derived via immunoSEQ multiplex PCR, lists solely in-frame clones and lacks some. The profile shows about 190,000 clones, approximately 85% of them singletons. What was sequenced was PBMCs. The receptors were gathered from a woman younger than 30 in good health and CMV-seronegative.

The V and J genes are TRBV19 and TRBJ2-7; TRBD2 matches 15 bases. Trimming cost V 5 bases and J 3 bases; bases outside gene matches: 5. Germline CDR1 LNHDA, CDR2 SQIVND (reference sequence). The CDR3 is 16 amino acids. Written as DNA, the CDR3 is TGTGCCAGTAGTCCGGGACTAGCGGGAGGAGGCTACGAGCAGTACTTC. Its protein product is CASSPGLAGGGYEQYF.

V gene TRBV27 combines with J gene TRBJ2-5; possibly TRBD1 for D (6 bases). Germline lookup yields CDR1 MNHEY and CDR2 SMNVEV (reference sequence). This CDR3 contains 14 residues. Trimming left V 3 bases short and J 5 bases short, with 13 bases between. CDR3 bases: TGTGCCAGCAGTTTGGGAACAGGGAAGGAGACCCAGTACTTC. Protein: CASSLGTGKETQYF.

The rearrangement joins TRBV11-2 to TRBJ1-1; D remains ambiguous. V shed 7 bases and J shed 8 bases, with 8 bases lying between them. Germline V gene data show CDR1 as SGHAT and CDR2 as FQNNGV. This CDR3 is built from 10 residues. The CDR3 DNA is TGTGCCAGCAAAACGGTGGAAGCTTTCTTT. This gives the protein CASKTVEAFF.

The chain is built from TRBV27 and TRBJ2-1, with 7 nucleotides matching TRBD2. This CDR3 is built from 11 residues. V trimming: 6 bases; J trimming: 10 bases; junction bases outside the gene matches: 3. Germline assignment: CDR1 MNHEY and CDR2 SMNVEV (reference sequence). CDR3: CASRAGEEQFF. The DNA for the CDR3 is TGTGCCAGCAGGGCGGGGGAAGAGCAGTTCTTC.

This clone was counted between two and nine times. The J gene is TRBJ2-7, the V gene TRBV7-9, with D perhaps matching TRBD2 (5 bases). There are 14 residues in the CDR3. Trimming cost V 3 bases and J 0 bases, with 9 bases left between them. Germline V gives CDR1 SEHNR, CDR2 FQNEAQ (reference sequence). The CDR3 DNA follows: TGTGCCAGCAGCTTTCCGGGATCCTCCTACGAGCAGTACTTC. This encodes CASSFPGSSYEQYF.

CDR3: CASSPPGLAGPTKYF. In DNA form, the CDR3 reads TGTGCCAGCAGTCCGCCGGGACTAGCGGGACCTACGAAGTACTTC. The V call is TRBV28, the J call TRBJ2-7, with 13 bases identical to TRBD2. This CDR3 is 15 amino acids long. V dropped 5 bases and J dropped 11; count of bases not matched to a gene: 12. The V gene's germline CDR1 is MDHEN and CDR2 SYDVKM.

The genes are TRBV27 and TRBJ1-2; D gene uncertain. V lost 5 bases and J 0 bases, leaving 13 bases between the germline ends. CDR3 size: 15 residues. CDR1 is MNHEY, CDR2 SMNVEV, per germline (reference sequence). The CDR3 spells CASSPHPGSNYGYTF. CDR3 DNA: TGTGCCAGCAGTCCCCACCCAGGTTCTAACTATGGCTACACCTTC.

This clone has a handful of counts. The V gene is TRBV2, the J gene TRBJ2-3, with 12 bases lining up with TRBD2. V lost 5 bases to trimming and J lost 7 bases; unmatched junction nucleotides: 7. This CDR3 region has 15 residues. Per germline, CDR1 SNHLY and CDR2 FYNNEI. CDR3 amino acids: CASSPSGGARNTQYF. CDR3 DNA: TGTGCCAGCAGTCCTAGCGGGGGGGCGAGGAATACGCAGTATTTT.

In this sample, this clone turned up once. J is TRBJ2-5 and V is TRBV7-2; D possibly corresponds to TRBD2 (7 bases). The end of the DNA aligns better with TRBJ2-7, so the J call may be wrong. The CDR3 has 17 amino acids. CDR1 and CDR2 (germline): SGHTA, FQGNSA. As DNA, the CDR3 is TGTGCCAGCAGCTCCTGGGGAGGGGGGTTCAGGTCCTACGAGCAGTACTTC. This translates into CASSSWGGGFRSYEQYF.

The V and J genes are TRBV15 and TRBJ2-5; D is unclear. Trimming pared 0 bases from V and 5 bases from J, leaving 10 bases between. This CDR3 spans 14 amino acids. Germline-derived CDR1 and CDR2 are LNHNV and YYDKDF (reference sequence). CDR3 residues: CATSRDPGQETQYF. CDR3 in DNA: TGTGCCACCAGCAGAGATCCGGGTCAGGAGACCCAGTACTTC.

The table lists this clone with a few counts. The gene calls are TRBV5-5 and TRBJ1-2; D gene unclear. Germline CDR1 is SGHKS and CDR2 is YYEKEE (reference sequence). CDR3 size: 19 residues. Trimming took 1 base from V and 0 from J, leaving 22 bases between them. This CDR3 reads CASSLYTANRLEANYGYTF. The CDR3, as DNA: TGTGCCAGCAGCTTGTATACGGCAAACCGGCTGGAGGCTAACTATGGCTACACCTTC.

V gene TRBV19 combines with J gene TRBJ1-5, with 8 bases that match TRBD1. This CDR3 has 16 amino acids. Germline V gives CDR1 LNHDA, CDR2 SQIVND (reference sequence). V dropped 7 bases and J dropped 1; count of bases not matched to a gene: 9. The CDR3 protein is CASTQGADRSNQPQHF. In nucleotides, the CDR3 is TGTGCCAGTACCCAGGGGGCTGATCGAAGCAATCAGCCCCAGCATTTT.

The chain has TRBV28 and TRBJ2-7; D uncertain. CDR1 is MDHEN and CDR2 is SYDVKM in the germline V gene. Trimming cost V 2 bases and J 4 bases, with 18 bases left between them. The CDR3 is 16 amino acids. The CDR3 DNA reads TGTGCCAGCAGTTTAGGGCCGTTAACGCCAGATTACGAGCAGTACTTC. Amino acid sequence: CASSLGPLTPDYEQYF.

This rearrangement joins TRBV19 to TRBJ2-3; 8 nucleotides align to TRBD1. The CDR3 length is 15 residues. CDR1 and CDR2 (germline): LNHDA, SQIVND (reference sequence). Losses at the gene ends were 5 bases for V and 1 base for J; bases not matched to a gene: 5. In nucleotides, the CDR3 is TGTGCCAGTAGTGAGGACAGGGTGGGCACAGATACGCAGTATTTT. This sequence encodes CASSEDRVGTDTQYF. The full variable domain, its missing parts supplied by reference TRBV19 and TRBJ2-3, is DGGITQSPKYLFRKEGQNVTLSCEQNLNHDAMYWYRQDPGQGLRLIYYSQIVNDFQKGDIAEGYSVSREKKESFPLTVTSAQKNPTAFYLCASSEDRVGTDTQYFGPGTRLTVL.